This is a list of T cell receptor beta chains from one sample in a study of blood T cell repertoires in COVID-19. Some clones are missing from TCRdb's copy, which holds only in-frame ones; the method was immunoSEQ multiplex PCR. The table lists more than 150,000 clones, around 80% of them singletons. Sequenced material: peripheral blood. The receptors here all came from a man aged 30-40 years with active or convalescent COVID-19. Both conserved end residues are part of each CDR3. A D gene is named only where the DNA matches it firmly. Expanded clones get a size class; other rows say once, few or many, or leave the size out.

TRBV28	NA	TRBJ1-3	NA	15	TGTGCCAGCACCCCCTACCCAGGGTCTGGAAACACCATATATTTT	CASTPYPGSGNTIYF
TRBV15	TRBD1	TRBJ2-7	NA	16	TGTGCCACCAGCAGAGGCCCTGACAGGGAATACGGCGAGCAGTACTTC	CATSRGPDREYGEQYF
TRBV29-1	NA	TRBJ1-1	NA	12	TGCAGCGTTCTGTTCGGGGGGCGAGGAGCTTTCTTT	CSVLFGGRGAFF
TRBV7-2	NA	TRBJ1-2	NA	14	TGTGCCAGCACCCTCGGGGTACGTAGCTATGGCTACACCTTC	CASTLGVRSYGYTF
TRBV2	NA	TRBJ2-5	few	14	TGTGCCAGCAGCCCCGGGACATCGGGGGAGACCCAGTACTTC	CASSPGTSGETQYF
TRBV6-5	NA	TRBJ1-3	NA	13	TGTGCCAGCTCGGACGGAGGCTGGGACACCATATATTTT	CASSDGGWDTIYF
TRBV24-1	TRBD1	TRBJ2-5	NA	14	TGTGCCACCAGTGATACAGGGGCCCAAGAGACCCAGTACTTC	CATSDTGAQETQYF
TRBV12-1	NA	TRBJ2-6	NA	22	TGTGCCAGCAGCTCCCTAACATTGTGGGGACTAGTCGACTTCTCTGGGGCCAACGTCCTGACTTTC	CASSSLTLWGLVDFSGANVLTF
TRBV7-3	TRBD1	TRBJ1-1	once	15	TGTGCCAGCAGCGACCTAACAGGGGGCCGGACTGAAGCTTTCTTT	CASSDLTGGRTEAFF
TRBV14	TRBD1	TRBJ1-2	once	16	TGTGCCAGCAGCCGAGGACAGGGCCCTTCTAACTATGGCTACACCTTC	CASSRGQGPSNYGYTF
TRBV19	NA	TRBJ1-1	NA	15	TGTGCCAGTAGTATAGATGACAAGCCGAACACTGAAGCTTTCTTT	CASSIDDKPNTEAFF
TRBV5-1	TRBD1	TRBJ2-5	NA	15	TGCGCCAGCAGCTTGGAGGACAGGGTAGGAGAGACCCAGTACTTC	CASSLEDRVGETQYF
TRBV14	TRBD1	TRBJ2-2	NA	15	TGTGCCAGCAGCCAAAACAGGGGTGGCACCGGGGAGCTGTTTTTT	CASSQNRGGTGELFF
TRBV7-2	TRBD1	TRBJ1-6	NA	15	TGTGCCAGCAGACCCGACAGGGGATATAATTCACCCCTCCACTTT	CASRPDRGYNSPLHF
TRBV6-5	TRBD1	TRBJ2-7	NA	14	TGTGCCAGCAGCTTGGGACAGGGGGCGCAAGAGCAGTACTTC	CASSLGQGAQEQYF
TRBV24-1	TRBD2	TRBJ2-2	NA	17	TGTGCCACCAGTGATTTTGGGGGGGGACTTGACACCGGGGAGCTGTTTTTT	CATSDFGGGLDTGELFF
TRBV4-1	NA	TRBJ1-1	NA	16	TGCGCCAGCTCGTCCTTGGCAAGTTCCATGAACACTGAAGCTTTCTTT	CASSSLASSMNTEAFF
TRBV9	NA	TRBJ2-1	NA	15	TGTGCCAGCAGCGTAGACAGCGGTTCCTACAATGAGCAGTTCTTC	CASSVDSGSYNEQFF
TRBV12-3/TRBV12-4	NA	TRBJ1-6	NA	13	TGTGCCAGCCTAGGACAGCAGAATTCACCCCTCCACTTT	CASLGQQNSPLHF
TRBV3-1/TRBV3-2	NA	TRBJ2-7	few	15	TGTGCCAGCAGCCAAACGAAGCGGCTTACCTACGAGCAGTACTTC	CASSQTKRLTYEQYF